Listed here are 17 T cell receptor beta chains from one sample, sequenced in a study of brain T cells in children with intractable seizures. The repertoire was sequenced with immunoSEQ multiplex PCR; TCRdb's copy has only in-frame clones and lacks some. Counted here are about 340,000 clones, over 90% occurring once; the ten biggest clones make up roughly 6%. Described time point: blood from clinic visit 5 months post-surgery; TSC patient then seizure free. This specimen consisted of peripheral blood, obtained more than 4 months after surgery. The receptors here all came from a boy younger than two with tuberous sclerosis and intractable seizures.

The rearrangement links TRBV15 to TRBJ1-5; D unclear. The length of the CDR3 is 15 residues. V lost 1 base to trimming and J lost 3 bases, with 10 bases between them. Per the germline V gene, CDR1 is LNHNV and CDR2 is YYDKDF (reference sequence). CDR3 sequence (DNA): TGTGCCACCAGCAGAGGCGCGGGTATCAATCAGCCCCAGCATTTT. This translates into CATSRGAGINQPQHF.

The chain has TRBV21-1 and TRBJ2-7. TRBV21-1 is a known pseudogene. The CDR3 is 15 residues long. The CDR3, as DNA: TGTGCCAGCAGCAAAGGAAGGAAAAGAGCCTACGAGCAGTACTTC. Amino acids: CASSKGRKRAYEQYF.

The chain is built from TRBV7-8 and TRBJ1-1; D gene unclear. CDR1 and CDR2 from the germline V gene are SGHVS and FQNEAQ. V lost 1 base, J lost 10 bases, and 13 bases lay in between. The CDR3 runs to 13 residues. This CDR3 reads CASSLEGPTGAFF. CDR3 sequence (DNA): TGTGCCAGCAGCTTAGAAGGGCCCACGGGAGCTTTCTTT.

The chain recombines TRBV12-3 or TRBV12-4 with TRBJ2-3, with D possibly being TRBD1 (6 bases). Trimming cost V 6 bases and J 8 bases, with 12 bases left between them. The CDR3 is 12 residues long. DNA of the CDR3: TGTGCCAGCAGACAGGGAGTCGGTACGCAGTATTTT. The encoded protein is CASRQGVGTQYF.

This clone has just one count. CDR3 residues: CSASFREGSPLHF. The CDR3, as DNA: TGCAGTGCTAGTTTCAGGGAAGGATCACCCCTCCACTTT. V is TRBV20-1 and J is TRBJ1-6; maybe TRBD1 (5 bases). CDR3 size: 13 residues. The germline V gene has CDR1 DFQATT and CDR2 SNEGSKA (reference sequence). V was shortened by 3 bases and J by 10 bases, with 13 bases between the two germline ends.

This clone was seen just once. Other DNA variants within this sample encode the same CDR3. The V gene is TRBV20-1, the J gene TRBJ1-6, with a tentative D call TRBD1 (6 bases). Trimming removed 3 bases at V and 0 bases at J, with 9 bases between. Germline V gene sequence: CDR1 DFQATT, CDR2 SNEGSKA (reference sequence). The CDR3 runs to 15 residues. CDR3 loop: CSASQGSSYNSPLHF. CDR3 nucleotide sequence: TGCAGTGCTAGTCAGGGGAGCTCCTATAATTCACCCCTCCACTTT.

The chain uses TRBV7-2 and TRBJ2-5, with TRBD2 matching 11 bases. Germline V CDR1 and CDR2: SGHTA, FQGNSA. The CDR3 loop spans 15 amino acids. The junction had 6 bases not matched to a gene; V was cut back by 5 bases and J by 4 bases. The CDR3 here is CASSRRLAGLETQYF. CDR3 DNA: TGTGCCAGCAGCCGTCGACTAGCGGGATTAGAGACCCAGTACTTC.

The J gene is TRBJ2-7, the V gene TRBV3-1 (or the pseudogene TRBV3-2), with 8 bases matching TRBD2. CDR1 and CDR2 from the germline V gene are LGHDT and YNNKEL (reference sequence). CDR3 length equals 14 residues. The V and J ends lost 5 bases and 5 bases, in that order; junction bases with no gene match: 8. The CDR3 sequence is CASSNGGVMHEQYF. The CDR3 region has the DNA TGTGCCAGCAGCAACGGGGGGGTCATGCACGAGCAGTACTTC.

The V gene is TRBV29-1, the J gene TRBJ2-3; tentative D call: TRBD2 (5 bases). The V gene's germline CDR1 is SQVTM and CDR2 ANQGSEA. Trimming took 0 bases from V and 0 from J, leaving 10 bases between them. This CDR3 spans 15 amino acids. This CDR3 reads CSVEEGRGSTDTQYF. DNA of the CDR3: TGCAGCGTTGAAGAGGGCCGGGGAAGCACAGATACGCAGTATTTT.

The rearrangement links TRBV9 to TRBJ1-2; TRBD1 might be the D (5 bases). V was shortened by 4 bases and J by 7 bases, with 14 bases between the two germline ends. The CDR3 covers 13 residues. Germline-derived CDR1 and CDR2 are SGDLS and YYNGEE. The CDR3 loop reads CASSSLTGLGYTF. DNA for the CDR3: TGTGCCAGCAGCTCCTTGACGGGGCTTGGCTACACCTTC. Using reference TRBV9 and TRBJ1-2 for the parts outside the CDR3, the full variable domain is DSGVTQTPKHLITATGQRVTLRCSPRSGDLSVYWYQQSLDQGLQFLIQYYNGEERAKGNILERFSAQQFPDLHSELNLSSLELGDSALYFCASSSLTGLGYTFGSGTRLTVV.

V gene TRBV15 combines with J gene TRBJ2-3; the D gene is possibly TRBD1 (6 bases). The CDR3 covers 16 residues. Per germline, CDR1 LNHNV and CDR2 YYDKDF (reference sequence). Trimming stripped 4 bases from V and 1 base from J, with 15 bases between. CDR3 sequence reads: CATSTLRAGGTDTQYF. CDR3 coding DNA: TGTGCCACCAGCACTCTAAGGGCAGGGGGCACAGATACGCAGTATTTT.

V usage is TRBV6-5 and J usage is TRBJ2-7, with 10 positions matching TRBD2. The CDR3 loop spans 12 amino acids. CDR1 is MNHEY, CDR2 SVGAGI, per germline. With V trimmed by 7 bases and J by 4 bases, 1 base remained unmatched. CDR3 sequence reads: CASTAGGYEQYF. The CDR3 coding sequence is TGTGCCAGCACAGCGGGAGGGTACGAGCAGTACTTC.

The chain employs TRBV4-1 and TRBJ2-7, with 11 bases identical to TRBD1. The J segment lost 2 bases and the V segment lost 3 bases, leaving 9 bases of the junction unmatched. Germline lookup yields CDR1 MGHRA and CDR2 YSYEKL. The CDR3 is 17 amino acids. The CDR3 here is CASSHHNRDRGTYEQYF. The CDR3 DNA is TGCGCCAGCAGCCACCACAACCGGGACAGGGGGACCTACGAGCAGTACTTC.

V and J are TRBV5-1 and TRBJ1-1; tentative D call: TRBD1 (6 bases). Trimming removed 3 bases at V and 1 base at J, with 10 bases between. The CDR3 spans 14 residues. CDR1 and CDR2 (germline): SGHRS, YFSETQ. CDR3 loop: CASSSTGPNTEAFF. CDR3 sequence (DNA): TGCGCCAGCAGCTCAACAGGGCCGAACACTGAAGCTTTCTTT.

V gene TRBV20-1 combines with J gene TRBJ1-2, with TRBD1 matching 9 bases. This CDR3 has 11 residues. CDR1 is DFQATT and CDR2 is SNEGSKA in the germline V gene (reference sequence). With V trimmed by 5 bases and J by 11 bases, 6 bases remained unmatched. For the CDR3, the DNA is TGCAGTGCTTCCGGGACAGGGTATTACACCTTC. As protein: CSASGTGYYTF.

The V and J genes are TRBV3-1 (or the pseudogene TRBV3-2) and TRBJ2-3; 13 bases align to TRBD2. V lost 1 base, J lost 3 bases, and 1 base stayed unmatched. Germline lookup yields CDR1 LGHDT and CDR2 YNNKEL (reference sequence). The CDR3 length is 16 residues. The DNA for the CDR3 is TGTGCCAGCAGCCAAGCACTAGCGGGGGGGACAGATACGCAGTATTTT. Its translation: CASSQALAGGTDTQYF.

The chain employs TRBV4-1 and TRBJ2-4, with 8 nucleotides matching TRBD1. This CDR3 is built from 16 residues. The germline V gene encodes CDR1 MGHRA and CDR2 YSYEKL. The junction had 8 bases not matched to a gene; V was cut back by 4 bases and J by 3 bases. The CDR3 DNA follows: TGCGCCAGCAGCCTTTTACCGGACAGGGACAAAAACATTCAGTACTTC. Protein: CASSLLPDRDKNIQYF.